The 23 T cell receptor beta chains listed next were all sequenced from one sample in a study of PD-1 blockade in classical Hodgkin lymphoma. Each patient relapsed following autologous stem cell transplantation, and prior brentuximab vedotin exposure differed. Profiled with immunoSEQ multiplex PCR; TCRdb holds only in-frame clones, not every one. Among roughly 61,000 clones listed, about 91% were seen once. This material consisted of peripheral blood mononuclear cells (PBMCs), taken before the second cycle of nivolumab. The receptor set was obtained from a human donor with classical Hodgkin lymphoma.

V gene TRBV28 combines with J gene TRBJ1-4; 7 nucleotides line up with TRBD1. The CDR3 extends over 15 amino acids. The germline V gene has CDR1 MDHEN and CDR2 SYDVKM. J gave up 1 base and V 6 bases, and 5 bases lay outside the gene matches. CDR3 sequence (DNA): TGTGCCAGCAGCAACTCAGGGGGAACTAATGAAAAACTGTTTTTT. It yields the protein CASSNSGGTNEKLFF.

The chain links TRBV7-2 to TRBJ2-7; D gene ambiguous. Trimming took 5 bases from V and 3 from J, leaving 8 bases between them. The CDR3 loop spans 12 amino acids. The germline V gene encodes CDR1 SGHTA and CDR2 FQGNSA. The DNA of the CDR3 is TGTGCCAGCAGCCCCGGCGACTACGAGCAGTACTTC. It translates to CASSPGDYEQYF.

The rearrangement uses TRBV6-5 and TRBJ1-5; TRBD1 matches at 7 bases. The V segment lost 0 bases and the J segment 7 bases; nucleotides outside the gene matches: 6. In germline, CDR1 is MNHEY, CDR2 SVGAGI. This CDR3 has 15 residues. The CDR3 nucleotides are TGTGCCAGCAGTTACTCAGGACAGGTTACACAGCCCCAGCATTTT. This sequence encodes CASSYSGQVTQPQHF.

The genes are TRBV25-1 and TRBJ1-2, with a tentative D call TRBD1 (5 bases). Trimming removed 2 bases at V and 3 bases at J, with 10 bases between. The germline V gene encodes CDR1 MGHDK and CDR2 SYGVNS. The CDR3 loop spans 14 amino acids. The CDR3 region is CASSEGGGYYGYTF. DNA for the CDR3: TGTGCCAGCAGTGAAGGGGGGGGGTACTATGGCTACACCTTC.

Here the CDR3 reads CAIPLSGPYEQYF. The CDR3 bases are TGTGCCATCCCTTTAAGCGGCCCCTACGAGCAGTACTTC. The J gene is TRBJ2-7, the V gene TRBV21-1; the table's TRBD2 call for D was not verified on the DNA. TRBV21-1 has pseudogene status. The CDR3 consists of 13 residues.

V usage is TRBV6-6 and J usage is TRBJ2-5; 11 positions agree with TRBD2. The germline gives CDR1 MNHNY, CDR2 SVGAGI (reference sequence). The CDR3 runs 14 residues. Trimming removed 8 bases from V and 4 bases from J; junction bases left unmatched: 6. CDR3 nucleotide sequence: TGTGCCAGCTTAGCGGGGGGGCCCCCAGAGACCCAGTACTTC. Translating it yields CASLAGGPPETQYF.

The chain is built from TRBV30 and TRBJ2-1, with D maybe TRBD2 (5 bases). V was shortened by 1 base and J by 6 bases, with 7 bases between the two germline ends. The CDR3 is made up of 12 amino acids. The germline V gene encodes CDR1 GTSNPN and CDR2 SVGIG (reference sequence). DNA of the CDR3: TGTGCCTGGAGTGCGGGGATCAATGAGCAGTTCTTC. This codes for CAWSAGINEQFF.

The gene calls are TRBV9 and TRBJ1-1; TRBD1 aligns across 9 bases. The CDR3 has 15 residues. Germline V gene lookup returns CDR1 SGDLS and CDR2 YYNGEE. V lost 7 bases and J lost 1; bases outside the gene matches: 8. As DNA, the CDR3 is TGTGCCAGCGGACAGGGGCTTTATGGGAACACTGAAGCTTTCTTT. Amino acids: CASGQGLYGNTEAFF.

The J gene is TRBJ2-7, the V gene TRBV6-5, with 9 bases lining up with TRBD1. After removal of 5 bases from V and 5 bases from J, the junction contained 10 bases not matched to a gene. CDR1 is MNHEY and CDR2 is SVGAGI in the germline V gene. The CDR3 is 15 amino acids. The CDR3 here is CASSKTGGAVHEQYF. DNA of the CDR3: TGTGCCAGCAGTAAAACAGGGGGCGCGGTACACGAGCAGTACTTC.

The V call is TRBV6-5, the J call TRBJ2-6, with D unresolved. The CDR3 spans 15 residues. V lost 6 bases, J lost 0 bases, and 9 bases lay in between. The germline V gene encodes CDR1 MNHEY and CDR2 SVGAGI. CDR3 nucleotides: TGTGCCAGCAGCTTTCAAGGCTCTGGGGCCAACGTCCTGACTTTC. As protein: CASSFQGSGANVLTF.

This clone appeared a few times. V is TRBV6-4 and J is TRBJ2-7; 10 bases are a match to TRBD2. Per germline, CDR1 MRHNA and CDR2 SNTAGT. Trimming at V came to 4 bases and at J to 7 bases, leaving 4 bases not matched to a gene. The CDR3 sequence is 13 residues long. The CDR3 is CASSVGLASEQYF. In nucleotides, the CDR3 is TGTGCCAGCAGTGTGGGACTAGCGTCTGAGCAGTACTTC.

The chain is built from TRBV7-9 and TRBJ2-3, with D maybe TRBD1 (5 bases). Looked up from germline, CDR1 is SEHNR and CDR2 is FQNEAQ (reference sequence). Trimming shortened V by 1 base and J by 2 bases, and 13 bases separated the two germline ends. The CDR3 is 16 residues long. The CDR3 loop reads CASSLVADTFTDTQYF. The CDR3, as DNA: TGTGCCAGCAGCTTAGTTGCGGACACCTTCACAGATACGCAGTATTTT.

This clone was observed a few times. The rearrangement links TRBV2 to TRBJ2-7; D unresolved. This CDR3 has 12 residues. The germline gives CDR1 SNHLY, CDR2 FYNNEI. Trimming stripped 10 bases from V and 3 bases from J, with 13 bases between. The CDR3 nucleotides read TGTGCCACCCTTCGATGGGGCTACGAGCAGTACTTC. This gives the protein CATLRWGYEQYF. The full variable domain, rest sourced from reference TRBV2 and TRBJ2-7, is EPEVTQTPSHQVTQMGQEVILRCVPISNHLYFYWYRQILGQKVEFLVSFYNNEISEKSEIFDDQFSVERPDGSNFTLKIRSTKLEDSAMYFCATLRWGYEQYFGPGTRLTVT.

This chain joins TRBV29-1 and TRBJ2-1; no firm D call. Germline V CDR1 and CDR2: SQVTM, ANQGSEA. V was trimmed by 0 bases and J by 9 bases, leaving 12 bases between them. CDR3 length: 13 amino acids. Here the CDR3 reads CSVEDEWAPEQFF. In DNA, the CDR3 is TGCAGCGTTGAAGATGAGTGGGCACCTGAGCAGTTCTTC.

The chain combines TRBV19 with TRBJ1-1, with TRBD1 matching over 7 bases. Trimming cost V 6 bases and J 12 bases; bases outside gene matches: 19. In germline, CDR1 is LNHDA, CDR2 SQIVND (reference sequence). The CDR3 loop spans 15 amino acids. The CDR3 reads CASRPGQSVPEVTFF. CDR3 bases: TGTGCCAGTAGACCGGGACAGAGTGTACCAGAAGTGACTTTCTTT.

The CDR3 is CASSPPAGTGDSEAFF. The CDR3, as DNA: TGTGCCAGCAGTCCCCCAGCCGGGACAGGGGACTCTGAAGCTTTCTTT. The chain has TRBV28 and TRBJ1-1, with 10 bases identical to TRBD1. The CDR3 extends over 16 amino acids. Germline CDR1 MDHEN, CDR2 SYDVKM. V trimming: 5 bases; J trimming: 6 bases; junction bases outside the gene matches: 12.

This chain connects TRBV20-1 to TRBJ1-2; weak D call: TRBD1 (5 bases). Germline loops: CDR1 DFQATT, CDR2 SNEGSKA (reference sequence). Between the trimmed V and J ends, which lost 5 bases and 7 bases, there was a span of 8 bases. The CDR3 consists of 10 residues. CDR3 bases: TGCAGTGCTGTAGGGGTTGGCTACACCTTC. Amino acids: CSAVGVGYTF.

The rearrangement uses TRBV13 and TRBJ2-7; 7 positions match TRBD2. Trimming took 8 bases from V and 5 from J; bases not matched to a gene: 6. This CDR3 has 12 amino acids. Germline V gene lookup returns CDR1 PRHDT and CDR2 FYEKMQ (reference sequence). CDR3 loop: CASRGVGDEQYF. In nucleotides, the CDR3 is TGTGCCAGCCGGGGGGTCGGGGACGAGCAGTACTTC.

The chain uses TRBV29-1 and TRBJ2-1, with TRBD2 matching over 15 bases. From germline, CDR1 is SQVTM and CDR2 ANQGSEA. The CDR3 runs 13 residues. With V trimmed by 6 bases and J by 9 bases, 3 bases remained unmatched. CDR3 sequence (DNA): TGCAGCGTAAGGACTAGCGGGGGGGGTGAGCAGTTCTTC. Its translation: CSVRTSGGGEQFF.

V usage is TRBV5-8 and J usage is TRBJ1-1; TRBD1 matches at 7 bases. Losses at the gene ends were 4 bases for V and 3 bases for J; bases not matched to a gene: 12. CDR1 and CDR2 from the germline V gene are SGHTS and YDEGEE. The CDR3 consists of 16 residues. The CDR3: CASSLFRQGRDTEAFF. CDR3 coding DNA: TGTGCCAGCAGCCTTTTTAGACAGGGTAGGGACACTGAAGCTTTCTTT.

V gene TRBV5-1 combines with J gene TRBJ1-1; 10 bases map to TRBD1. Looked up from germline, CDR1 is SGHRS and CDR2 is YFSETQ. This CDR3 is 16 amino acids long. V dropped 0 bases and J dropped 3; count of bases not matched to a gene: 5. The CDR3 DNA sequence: TGCGCCAGCAGCTTGGGTGGACAGGGGGTCGACACTGAAGCTTTCTTT. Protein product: CASSLGGQGVDTEAFF.

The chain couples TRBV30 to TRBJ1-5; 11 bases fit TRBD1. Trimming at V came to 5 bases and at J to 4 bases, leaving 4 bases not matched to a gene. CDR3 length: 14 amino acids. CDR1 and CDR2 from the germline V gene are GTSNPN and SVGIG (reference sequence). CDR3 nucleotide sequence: TGTGCCTGGCGGGACAGGGGGGGGAATCAGCCCCAGCATTTT. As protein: CAWRDRGGNQPQHF.

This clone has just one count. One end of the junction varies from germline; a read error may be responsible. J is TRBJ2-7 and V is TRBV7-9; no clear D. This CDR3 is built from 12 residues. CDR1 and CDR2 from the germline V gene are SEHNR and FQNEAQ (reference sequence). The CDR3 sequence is CAGSPGPYEQYF. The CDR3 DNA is TGTGCCGGCAGCCCCGGGCCCTACGAGCAGTACTTC.